Described below is a single T cell receptor beta chain sequence and its context. The sample belongs to a study of blood T cell repertoires in COVID-19. Across the study: Collection of acute and convalescent COVID-19 samples took place in the United States, Italy and Spain. T cells, B-cell-depleted T cells, or PBMCs provided the cDNA or gDNA that served as material.

The CDR3 covers 15 residues. The V gene's germline CDR1 is MNHEY and CDR2 SVGAGI. J was trimmed by 6 bases and V by 7 bases; bases with no gene match: 10. Original analysis: Nucleated cell counts were estimated from reference gene primer amplification. TCRdb's copy holds only in-frame clones and misses some; the assay was immunoSEQ multiplex PCR. V and J calls and clone size are given by that table; D and trimming were obtained from the DNA. The table shows about 220,000 clones, with approximately 86% occurring only once. The rearrangement uses TRBV6-5 and TRBJ2-1, with 9 bases matching TRBD1. This TCR was sampled from a woman in her twenties or thirties who had recovered from COVID-19. Sequencing was done on a sample of peripheral blood. The CDR3 sequence: CASTVDRGGFNEQFF. The CDR3 DNA follows: TGTGCCAGCACCGTGGACAGGGGCGGTTTCAATGAGCAGTTCTTC.